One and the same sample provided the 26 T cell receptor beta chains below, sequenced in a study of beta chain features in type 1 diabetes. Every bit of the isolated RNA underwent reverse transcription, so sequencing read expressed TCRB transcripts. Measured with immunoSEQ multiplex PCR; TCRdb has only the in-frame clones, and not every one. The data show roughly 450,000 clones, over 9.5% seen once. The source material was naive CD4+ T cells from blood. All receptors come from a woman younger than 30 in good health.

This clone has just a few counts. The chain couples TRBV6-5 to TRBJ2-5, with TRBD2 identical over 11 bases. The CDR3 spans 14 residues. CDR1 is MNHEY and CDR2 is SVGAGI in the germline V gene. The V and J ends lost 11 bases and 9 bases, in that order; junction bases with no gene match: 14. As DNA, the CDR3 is TGTGCCCCGACCGGGACTAGCGGCCTTCGGGCCCAGTACTTC. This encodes CAPTGTSGLRAQYF.

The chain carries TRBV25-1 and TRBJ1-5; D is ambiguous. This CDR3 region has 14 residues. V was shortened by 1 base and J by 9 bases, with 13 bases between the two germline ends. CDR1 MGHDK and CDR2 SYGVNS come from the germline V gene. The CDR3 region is CASSEFHVSGPQHF. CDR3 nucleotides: TGTGCCAGCAGTGAATTTCACGTGTCCGGGCCCCAGCATTTT.

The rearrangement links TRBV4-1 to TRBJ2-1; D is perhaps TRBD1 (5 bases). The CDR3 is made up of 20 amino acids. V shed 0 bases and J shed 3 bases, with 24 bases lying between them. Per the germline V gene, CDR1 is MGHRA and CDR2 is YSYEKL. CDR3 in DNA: TGCGCCAGCAGCCAAGAGGTGGCACGCCAGGCCACAGGCCGCTACAATGAGCAGTTCTTC. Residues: CASSQEVARQATGRYNEQFF.

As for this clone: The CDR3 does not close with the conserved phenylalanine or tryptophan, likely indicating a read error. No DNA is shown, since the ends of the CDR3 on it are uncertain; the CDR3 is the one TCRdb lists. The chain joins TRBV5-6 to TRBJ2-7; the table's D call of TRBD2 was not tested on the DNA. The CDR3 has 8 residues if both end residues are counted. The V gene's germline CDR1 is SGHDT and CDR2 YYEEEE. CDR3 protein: CASPYREC.

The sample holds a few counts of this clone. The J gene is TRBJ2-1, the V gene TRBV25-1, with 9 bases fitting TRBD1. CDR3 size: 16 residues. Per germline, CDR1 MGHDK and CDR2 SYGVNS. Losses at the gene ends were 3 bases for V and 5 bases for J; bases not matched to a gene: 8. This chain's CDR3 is CASSEDLRTGDNEQFF. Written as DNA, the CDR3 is TGTGCCAGCAGTGAGGACCTTAGGACAGGGGACAATGAGCAGTTCTTC.

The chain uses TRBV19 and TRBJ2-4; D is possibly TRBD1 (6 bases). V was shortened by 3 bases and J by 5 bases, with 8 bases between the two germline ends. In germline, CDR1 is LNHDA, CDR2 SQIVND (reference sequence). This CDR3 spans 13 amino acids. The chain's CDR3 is CASSINRENIQYF. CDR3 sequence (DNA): TGTGCCAGTAGTATTAACAGGGAAAACATTCAGTACTTC.

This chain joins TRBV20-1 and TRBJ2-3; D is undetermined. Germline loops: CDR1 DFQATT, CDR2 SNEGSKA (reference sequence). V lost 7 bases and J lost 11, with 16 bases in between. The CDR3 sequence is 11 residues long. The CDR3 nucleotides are TGCAGTGTAGAGCCGTCGGGTCGGCAGTATTTT. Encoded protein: CSVEPSGRQYF.

CDR3 loop: CASSPGLAGGYEQYF. DNA of the CDR3: TGTGCCAGCTCACCGGGACTAGCGGGAGGTTACGAGCAGTACTTC. The gene calls are TRBV18 and TRBJ2-7, with TRBD2 matching over 15 bases. This CDR3 contains 15 residues. Germline CDR1 and CDR2: KGHSH and LQKENI. V lost 3 bases, J lost 4 bases, and 1 base stayed unmatched. The full variable domain, in which reference TRBV18 and TRBJ2-7 provide the parts outside the CDR3, is NAGVMQNPRHLVRRRGQEARLRCSPMKGHSHVYWYRQLPEEGLKFMVYLQKENIIDESGMPKERFSAEFPKEGPSILRIQQVVRGDSAAYFCASSPGLAGGYEQYFGPGTRLTVT.

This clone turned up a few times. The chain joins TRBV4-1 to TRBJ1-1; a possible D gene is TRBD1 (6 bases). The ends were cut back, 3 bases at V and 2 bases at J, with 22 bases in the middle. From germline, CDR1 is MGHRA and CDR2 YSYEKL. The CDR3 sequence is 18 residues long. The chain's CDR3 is CASSQTTGPLLINTEAFF. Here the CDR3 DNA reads TGCGCCAGCAGCCAGACAACAGGGCCTCTTTTAATCAACACTGAAGCTTTCTTT.

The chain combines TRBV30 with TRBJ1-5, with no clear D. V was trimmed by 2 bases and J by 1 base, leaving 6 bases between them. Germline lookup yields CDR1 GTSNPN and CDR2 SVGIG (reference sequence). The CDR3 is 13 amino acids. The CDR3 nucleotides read TGTGCCTGGAGTCCCTACAGCAATCAGCCCCAGCATTTT. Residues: CAWSPYSNQPQHF.

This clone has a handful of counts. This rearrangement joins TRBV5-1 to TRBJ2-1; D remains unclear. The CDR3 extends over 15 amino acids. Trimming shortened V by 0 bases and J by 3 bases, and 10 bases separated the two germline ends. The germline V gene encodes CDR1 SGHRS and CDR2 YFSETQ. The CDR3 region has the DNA TGCGCCAGCAGCTTGGTGGGCGAAGGCTACAATGAGCAGTTCTTC. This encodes CASSLVGEGYNEQFF.

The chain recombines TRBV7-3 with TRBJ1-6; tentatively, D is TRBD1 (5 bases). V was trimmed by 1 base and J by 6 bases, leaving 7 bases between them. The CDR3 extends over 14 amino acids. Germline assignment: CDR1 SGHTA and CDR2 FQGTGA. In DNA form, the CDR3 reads TGTGCCAGCAGCTTAATGGGGACTAATTCACCCCTCCACTTT. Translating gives CASSLMGTNSPLHF.

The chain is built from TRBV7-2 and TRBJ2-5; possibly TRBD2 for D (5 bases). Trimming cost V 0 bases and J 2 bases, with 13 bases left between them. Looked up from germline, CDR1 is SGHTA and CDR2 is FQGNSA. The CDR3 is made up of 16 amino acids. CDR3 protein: CASSLAVTPGQETQYF. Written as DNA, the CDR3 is TGTGCCAGCAGCTTAGCGGTGACACCGGGACAAGAGACCCAGTACTTC. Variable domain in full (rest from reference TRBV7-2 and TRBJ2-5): GAGVSQSPSNKVTEKGKDVELRCDPISGHTALYWYRQSLGQGLEFLIYFQGNSAPDKSGLPSDRFSAERTGGSVSTLTIQRTQQEDSAVYLCASSLAVTPGQETQYFGPGTRLLVL.

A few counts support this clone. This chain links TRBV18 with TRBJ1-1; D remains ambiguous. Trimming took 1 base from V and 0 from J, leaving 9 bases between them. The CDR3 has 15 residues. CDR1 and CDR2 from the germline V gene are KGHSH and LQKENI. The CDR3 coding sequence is TGTGCCAGCTCACCACGTCAGGATTTGAACACTGAAGCTTTCTTT. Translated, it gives CASSPRQDLNTEAFF. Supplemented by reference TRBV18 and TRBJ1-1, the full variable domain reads NAGVMQNPRHLVRRRGQEARLRCSPMKGHSHVYWYRQLPEEGLKFMVYLQKENIIDESGMPKERFSAEFPKEGPSILRIQQVVRGDSAAYFCASSPRQDLNTEAFFGQGTRLTVV.

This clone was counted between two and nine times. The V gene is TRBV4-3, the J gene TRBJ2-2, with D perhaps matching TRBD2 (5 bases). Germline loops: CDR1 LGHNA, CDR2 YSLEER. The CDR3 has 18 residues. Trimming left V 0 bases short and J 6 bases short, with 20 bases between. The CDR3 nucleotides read TGCGCCAGCAGCCAAGATCAAGGCTTCCCCCGAGGGTCCGGGGAGCTGTTTTTT. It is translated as CASSQDQGFPRGSGELFF.

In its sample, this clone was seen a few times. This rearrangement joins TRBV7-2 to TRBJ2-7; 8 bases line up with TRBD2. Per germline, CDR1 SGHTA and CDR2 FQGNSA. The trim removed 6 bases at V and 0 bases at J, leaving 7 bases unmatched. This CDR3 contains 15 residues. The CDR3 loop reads CASSPLAGGSYEQYF. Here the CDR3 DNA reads TGTGCCAGCAGTCCCCTAGCGGGTGGCTCCTACGAGCAGTACTTC.

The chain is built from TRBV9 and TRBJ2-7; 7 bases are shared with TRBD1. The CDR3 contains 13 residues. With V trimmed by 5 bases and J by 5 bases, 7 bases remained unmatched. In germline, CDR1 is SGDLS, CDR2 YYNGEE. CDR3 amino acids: CASSDRAKDEQYF. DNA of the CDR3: TGTGCCAGCAGTGACAGGGCTAAGGACGAGCAGTACTTC. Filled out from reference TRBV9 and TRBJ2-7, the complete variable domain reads DSGVTQTPKHLITATGQRVTLRCSPRSGDLSVYWYQQSLDQGLQFLIQYYNGEERAKGNILERFSAQQFPDLHSELNLSSLELGDSALYFCASSDRAKDEQYFGPGTRLTVT.

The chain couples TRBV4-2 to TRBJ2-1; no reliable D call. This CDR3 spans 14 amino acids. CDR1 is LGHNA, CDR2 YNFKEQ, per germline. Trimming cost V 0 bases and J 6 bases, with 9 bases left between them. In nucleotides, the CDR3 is TGTGCCAGCAGCCAAGAGCTTGCAATCAATGAGCAGTTCTTC. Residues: CASSQELAINEQFF.

The CDR3 DNA sequence: TGTGCCAGCAGCCGCGACAGATACGGCAATCAGCCCCAGCATTTT. Protein sequence: CASSRDRYGNQPQHF. The chain links TRBV7-9 to TRBJ1-5, with D tentatively TRBD1 (5 bases). Germline CDR1 reads SEHNR; CDR2 reads FQNEAQ (reference sequence). Trimming pared 5 bases from V and 2 bases from J, leaving 13 bases between. The CDR3 covers 15 residues.

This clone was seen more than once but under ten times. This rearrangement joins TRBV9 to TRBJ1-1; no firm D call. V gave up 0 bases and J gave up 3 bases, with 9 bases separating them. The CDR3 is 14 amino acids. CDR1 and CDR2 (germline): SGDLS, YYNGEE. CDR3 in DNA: TGTGCCAGCAGCGTAGCTCTTCGGGACACTGAAGCTTTCTTT. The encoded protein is CASSVALRDTEAFF.

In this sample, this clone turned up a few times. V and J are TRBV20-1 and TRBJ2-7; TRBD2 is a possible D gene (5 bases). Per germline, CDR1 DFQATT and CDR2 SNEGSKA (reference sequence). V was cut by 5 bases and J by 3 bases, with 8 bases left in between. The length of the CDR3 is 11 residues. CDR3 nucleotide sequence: TGCAGTGCTCTCACTAGCTACGAGCAGTACTTC. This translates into CSALTSYEQYF.

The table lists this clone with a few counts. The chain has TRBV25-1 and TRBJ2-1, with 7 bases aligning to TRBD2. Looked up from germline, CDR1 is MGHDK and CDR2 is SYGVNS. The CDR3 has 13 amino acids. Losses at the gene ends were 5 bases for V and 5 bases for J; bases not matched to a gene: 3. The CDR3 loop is CASSTSVNNEQFF. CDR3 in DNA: TGTGCCAGCAGTACTAGCGTAAACAATGAGCAGTTCTTC. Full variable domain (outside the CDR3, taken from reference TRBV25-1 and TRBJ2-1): EADIYQTPRYLVIGTGKKITLECSQTMGHDKMYWYQQDPGMELHLIHYSYGVNSTEKGDLSSESTVSRIRTEHFPLTLESARPSHTSQYLCASSTSVNNEQFFGPGTRLTVL.

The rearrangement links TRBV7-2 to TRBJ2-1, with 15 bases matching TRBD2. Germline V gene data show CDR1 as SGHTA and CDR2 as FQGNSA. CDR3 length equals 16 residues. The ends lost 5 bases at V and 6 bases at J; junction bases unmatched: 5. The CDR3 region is CASSPWTSGRVNEQFF. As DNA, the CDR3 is TGTGCCAGCAGCCCGTGGACTAGCGGGAGGGTCAATGAGCAGTTCTTC.

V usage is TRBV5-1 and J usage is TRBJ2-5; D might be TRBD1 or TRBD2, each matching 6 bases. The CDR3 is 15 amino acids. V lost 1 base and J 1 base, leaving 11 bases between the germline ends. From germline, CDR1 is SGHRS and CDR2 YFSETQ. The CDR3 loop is CASSLTGAIQETQYF. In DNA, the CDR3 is TGCGCCAGCAGCTTGACGGGGGCGATCCAAGAGACCCAGTACTTC. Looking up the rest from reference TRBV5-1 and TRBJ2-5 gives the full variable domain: KAGVTQTPRYLIKTRGQQVTLSCSPISGHRSVSWYQQTPGQGLQFLFEYFSETQRNKGNFPGRFSGRQFSNSRSEMNVSTLELGDSALYLCASSLTGAIQETQYFGPGTRLLVL.

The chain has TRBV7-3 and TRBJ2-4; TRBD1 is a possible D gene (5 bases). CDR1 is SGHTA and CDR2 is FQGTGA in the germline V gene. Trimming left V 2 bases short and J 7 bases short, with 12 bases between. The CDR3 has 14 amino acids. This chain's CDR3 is CASSLRRGENIQYF. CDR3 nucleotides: TGTGCCAGCAGCTTACGAAGGGGTGAGAACATTCAGTACTTC. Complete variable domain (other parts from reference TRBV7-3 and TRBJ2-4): GAGVSQTPSNKVTEKGKYVELRCDPISGHTALYWYRQSLGQGPEFLIYFQGTGAADDSGLPNDRFFAVRPEGSVSTLKIQRTERGDSAVYLCASSLRRGENIQYFGAGTRLSVL.

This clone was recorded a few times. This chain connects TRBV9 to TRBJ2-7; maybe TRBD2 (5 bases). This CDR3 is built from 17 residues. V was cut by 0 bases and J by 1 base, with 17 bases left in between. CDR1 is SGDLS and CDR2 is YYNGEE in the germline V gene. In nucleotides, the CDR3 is TGTGCCAGCAGCGTAGGTGCGGGTGTAGGCGAATCCTACGAGCAGTACTTC. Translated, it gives CASSVGAGVGESYEQYF.